The following is a T cell receptor beta chain sequence with its context. Its specificity is not known. This entry is derived from a study of cytomegalovirus exposure and HLA in healthy donors. General observations from the study: The investigators catalogued some 160 TCR beta chains as cytomegalovirus-associated. Available immune exposure information was restricted to CMV serostatus only. 15,000 to 20,000 TCR beta sequences were associated with HLA alleles at 0.05 false discovery rate in a later analysis.

The V end lost 3 bases, the J end lost 4 bases, and 12 bases lay between the germline ends. From germline, CDR1 is SGHTA and CDR2 FQGNSA. The CDR3 extends over 15 amino acids. In the PCR, 60 Vbeta and 13 Jbeta primers were used. Assay: immunoSEQ multiplex PCR; the TCRdb copy retains only in-frame clones and omits some. The table lists about 170,000 clones, 62% of them singletons. The TCR originated in a man in his forties in good health and CMV-seronegative. The V gene is TRBV7-2, the J gene TRBJ1-4; maybe TRBD1 (6 bases). The sample consisted of PBMCs. CDR3 nucleotide sequence: TGTGCCAGCAGCTTCCGAAGGGGGGGTAATGAAAAACTGTTTTTT. This encodes CASSFRRGGNEKLFF.